One and the same sample provided the 4 T cell receptor beta chains below, sequenced in a study of early stage breast cancer tumors. Repertoires were generated with immunoSEQ multiplex PCR, while TCRdb's copy carries only in-frame clones and drops some. The repertoire has roughly 49,000 clones, 78% of them found once; the top ten carry roughly 3.4%. Input material: blood. Receptor source: a person aged 40-50 years with breast cancer.

The count of this clone is one. The rearrangement joins TRBV10-3 to TRBJ2-3; a weak D match, TRBD2 (5 bases). Trimming took 3 bases from V and 1 from J, leaving 5 bases between them. Germline values: CDR1 ENHRY, CDR2 SYGVKD. This CDR3 comprises 13 residues. The CDR3 loop is CAISDSGTDTQYF. Here the CDR3 DNA reads TGTGCCATCAGTGATAGCGGCACAGATACGCAGTATTTT.

The chain couples TRBV18 to TRBJ1-2; possible D gene TRBD1, 5 bases. Germline V gene data show CDR1 as KGHSH and CDR2 as LQKENI. V lost 0 bases to trimming and J lost 2 bases, with 7 bases between them. The CDR3 consists of 14 residues. The DNA for the CDR3 is TGTGCCAGCTCACCACCCGGGACGAACTATGGCTACACCTTC. This encodes CASSPPGTNYGYTF.

V and J are TRBV18 and TRBJ2-1, with 7 bases aligning to TRBD2. J was trimmed by 5 bases and V by 3 bases; bases with no gene match: 4. From germline, CDR1 is KGHSH and CDR2 LQKENI. The CDR3 spans 14 residues. The CDR3 DNA follows: TGTGCCAGCTCACCGACTAGCTGGGACAATGAGCAGTTCTTC. It is translated as CASSPTSWDNEQFF.

The chain links TRBV18 to TRBJ2-5; D gene ambiguous. The CDR3 extends over 15 amino acids. Germline CDR1 KGHSH, CDR2 LQKENI. V was shortened by 0 bases and J by 1 base, with 9 bases between the two germline ends. The CDR3 loop reads CASSPPLRTQETQYF. In DNA form, the CDR3 reads TGTGCCAGCTCACCACCGCTGCGGACCCAAGAGACCCAGTACTTC.